One sample yielded the 31 T cell receptor beta chains listed below, sequenced in a study of T-cell reconstitution after alpha-beta-depleted transplantation in children. Preparation of the TCRbeta library was carried out with unique molecular identifiers. Via MiXCR, TCRdb re-called the PCR reads, giving one row per CDR3 protein. The data contain approximately 130,000 distinct CDR3 sequences, roughly 9% of them singletons. The sample here was PBMCs, mostly from graft donor cells, taken 180 days after TCRalphabeta/CD19-depleted stem cell transplant. The source of these receptors is a girl in the first two years of life who had a stem cell transplant for combined immunodeficiency, so the T cells may come from the graft donor.

This clonotype was counted a few times. The CDR3 DNA is TGTGCCAGCAGCCTACAGGGAGCCCGCTCTGGGGCCAACGTCCTGACTTTC. Its protein product is CASSLQGARSGANVLTF. This chain links TRBV7-2 with TRBJ2-6; D possibly corresponds to TRBD1 (6 bases). Germline CDR1 is SGHTA and CDR2 is FQGNSA. Trimming took 5 bases from V and 0 from J, leaving 14 bases between them. The CDR3 has 17 amino acids.

A few counts support this clonotype. This CDR3 reads CSAELNTEAFF. CDR3 DNA sequence: TGCAGCGCCGAACTGAACACTGAAGCTTTCTTT. The J gene is TRBJ1-1, the V gene TRBV29-1; D is uncertain. V shed 7 bases and J shed 0 bases, with 6 bases lying between them. CDR1 is SQVTM, CDR2 ANQGSEA, per germline. The CDR3 contains 11 residues. Drawing the rest from reference TRBV29-1 and TRBJ1-1, the complete variable domain is SAVISQKPSRDICQRGTSLTIQCQVDSQVTMMFWYRQQPGQSLTLIATANQGSEATYESGFVIDKFPISRPNLTFSTLTVSNMSPEDSSIYLCSAELNTEAFFGQGTRLTVV.

The chain links TRBV19 to TRBJ2-7, with D perhaps being TRBD1 or TRBD2 (5 bases each). Trimming left V 6 bases short and J 2 bases short, with 14 bases between. Per the germline V gene, CDR1 is LNHDA and CDR2 is SQIVND (reference sequence). This CDR3 region has 14 residues. The DNA for the CDR3 is TGTGCCAGTAGACGGAGAGGGGCCCCCTACGAGCAGTACTTC. As protein: CASRRRGAPYEQYF. Using reference TRBV19 and TRBJ2-7 for the parts outside the CDR3, the full variable domain is DGGITQSPKYLFRKEGQNVTLSCEQNLNHDAMYWYRQDPGQGLRLIYYSQIVNDFQKGDIAEGYSVSREKKESFPLTVTSAQKNPTAFYLCASRRRGAPYEQYFGPGTRLTVT.

This clonotype has a handful of counts. The chain carries TRBV7-6 and TRBJ2-3; 10 bases are shared with TRBD2. Germline trimming cut 5 bases from V and 6 bases from J; bases unmatched to any gene: 5. CDR3 size: 14 residues. Germline V CDR1 and CDR2: SGHVS, FNYEAQ. CDR3 sequence (DNA): TGTGCCAGCAGCCGAGCGGGAGGGATGGATACGCAGTATTTT. Protein: CASSRAGGMDTQYF.

This clonotype was seen a few times. The chain links TRBV4-3 to TRBJ2-1; D is uncertain. CDR3 size: 16 residues. The germline V gene encodes CDR1 LGHNA and CDR2 YSLEER. Trimming removed 0 bases from V and 1 base from J, with 10 bases in between. The CDR3 loop reads CASSQETASSYNEQFF. CDR3 DNA sequence: TGCGCCAGCAGCCAAGAGACCGCTTCTTCCTACAATGAGCAGTTCTTC.

V and J are TRBV12-3 or TRBV12-4 and TRBJ2-2; D gene unclear. V was cut by 2 bases and J by 1 base, with 8 bases left in between. This CDR3 contains 15 residues. DNA of the CDR3: TGTGCCAGCAGTTTAAGGCCATTGAACACCGGGGAGCTGTTTTTT. It codes for CASSLRPLNTGELFF.

This clonotype occurred a few times. J is TRBJ2-7 and V is TRBV5-1; 7 bases match TRBD2. Germline V gene lookup returns CDR1 SGHRS and CDR2 YFSETQ. The ends lost 0 bases at V and 4 bases at J; junction bases unmatched: 16. This CDR3 is 18 amino acids long. For the CDR3, the DNA is TGCGCCAGCAGCTTGGCCCCGGGAAGCGGGAAAGGCGGTTACGAGCAGTACTTC. This sequence encodes CASSLAPGSGKGGYEQYF.

V and J are TRBV7-2 and TRBJ1-1, with D unclear. In germline, CDR1 is SGHTA, CDR2 FQGNSA. The CDR3 is made up of 15 amino acids. The V gene lost 5 bases and the J gene lost 5 bases, with 18 bases spanning the gap. For the CDR3, the DNA is TGTGCCAGCAGCCCCGAAGTTGGGCGGATAACTGAAGCTTTCTTT. Amino acid sequence: CASSPEVGRITEAFF.

The V gene is TRBV7-3, the J gene TRBJ1-3, with D possibly TRBD1 on 6 matching bases. Between the trimmed V and J ends, which lost 1 base and 0 bases, there was a span of 10 bases. The CDR3 spans 16 residues. Germline CDR1 is SGHTA and CDR2 is FQGTGA. CDR3 nucleotides: TGTGCCAGCAGCTTAATCGGGGGCAGCTCTGGAAACACCATATATTTT. It is translated as CASSLIGGSSGNTIYF.

This clonotype was picked up a small number of times. The chain couples TRBV9 to TRBJ2-5; D not resolved. Germline CDR1 is SGDLS and CDR2 is YYNGEE. The CDR3 runs to 14 residues. V lost 4 bases to trimming and J lost 5 bases, with 15 bases between them. This chain's CDR3 is CASSPRSKCETQYF. The CDR3 DNA reads TGTGCCAGCAGCCCCCGTTCTAAATGCGAGACCCAGTACTTC. Variable domain in full (rest from reference TRBV9 and TRBJ2-5): DSGVTQTPKHLITATGQRVTLRCSPRSGDLSVYWYQQSLDQGLQFLIQYYNGEERAKGNILERFSAQQFPDLHSELNLSSLELGDSALYFCASSPRSKCETQYFGPGTRLLVL.

This clonotype was detected a few times. This chain joins TRBV29-1 and TRBJ2-1; no clear D. Trimming removed 1 base from V and 7 bases from J, with 8 bases in between. Germline-derived CDR1 and CDR2 are SQVTM and ANQGSEA. This CDR3 comprises 12 residues. The CDR3 region has the DNA TGCAGCGTTGAAGTGGGAAGAAATGAGCAGTTCTTC. Protein: CSVEVGRNEQFF.

This clonotype came up a few times. The genes are TRBV7-2 and TRBJ2-1, with 13 bases aligning to TRBD2. The CDR3 is 16 residues long. V lost 9 bases and J lost 5; bases outside the gene matches: 10. Germline assignment: CDR1 SGHTA and CDR2 FQGNSA. CDR3 protein: CASKRTSGGPHNEQFF. CDR3 nucleotides: TGTGCCAGTAAAAGGACTAGCGGGGGACCCCACAATGAGCAGTTCTTC.

This rearrangement joins TRBV2 to TRBJ2-1; no clear D gene. CDR1 is SNHLY and CDR2 is FYNNEI in the germline V gene. The CDR3 loop spans 14 amino acids. V lost 10 bases to trimming and J lost 5 bases, with 18 bases between them. The CDR3: CATKETEPDNEQFF. DNA of the CDR3: TGTGCCACTAAAGAAACCGAGCCCGACAATGAGCAGTTCTTC.

The rearrangement links TRBV6-1 to TRBJ2-5, with a weak D call TRBD2 (6 bases). The germline V gene encodes CDR1 MNHNS and CDR2 SASEGT. This CDR3 is built from 15 residues. The V and J ends lost 6 bases and 5 bases respectively, with 19 bases between them. This CDR3 is CASSSEGGGGETQYF. CDR3 sequence (DNA): TGTGCCAGCAGCTCTGAGGGAGGCGGTGGGGAGACCCAGTACTTC.

This clonotype has only a few counts. The gene calls are TRBV29-1 and TRBJ1-2; 7 bases map to TRBD1. Germline V gene sequence: CDR1 SQVTM, CDR2 ANQGSEA. V lost 2 bases to trimming and J lost 4 bases; unmatched junction nucleotides: 10. CDR3 length: 15 amino acids. Written as DNA, the CDR3 is TGCAGCGTTGAAAGGGGGCAGGGGCCAAGCTATGGCTACACCTTC. Amino acids: CSVERGQGPSYGYTF.

The V gene is TRBV7-2, the J gene TRBJ2-5; D is ambiguous. The CDR3 spans 14 residues. The V gene's germline CDR1 is SGHTA and CDR2 FQGNSA. V lost 1 base and J 3 bases, leaving 9 bases between the germline ends. For the CDR3, the DNA is TGTGCCAGCAGCTTAGAGGGCAAGAAAGAGACCCAGTACTTC. As protein: CASSLEGKKETQYF.

The genes are TRBV5-1 and TRBJ2-2, with D perhaps TRBD1 or TRBD2 (5 bases each). CDR3 length equals 17 residues. The germline CDR1 and CDR2 sequences are SGHRS and YFSETQ. With 4 bases removed from V and 4 bases from J, the gap between germline ends came to 20 bases. In DNA form, the CDR3 reads TGCGCCAGCAGCCTTCATTCGGGGCTCGTAGGCACCGGGGAGCTGTTTTTT. Its translation: CASSLHSGLVGTGELFF. Full variable domain (outside the CDR3, taken from reference TRBV5-1 and TRBJ2-2): KAGVTQTPRYLIKTRGQQVTLSCSPISGHRSVSWYQQTPGQGLQFLFEYFSETQRNKGNFPGRFSGRQFSNSRSEMNVSTLELGDSALYLCASSLHSGLVGTGELFFGEGSRLTVL.

This clonotype was found a few times. CDR3 amino acids: CASSGMAGGLYNEQFF. In DNA form, the CDR3 reads TGTGCCAGCAGTGGGATGGCGGGGGGGCTTTACAATGAGCAGTTCTTC. The rearrangement links TRBV28 to TRBJ2-1; 9 nucleotides agree with TRBD2. With 5 bases clipped from V and 4 bases from J, the junction kept 9 bases outside the gene matches. The length of the CDR3 is 16 residues. Germline-derived CDR1 and CDR2 are MDHEN and SYDVKM.

A few counts support this clonotype. This rearrangement joins TRBV5-1 to TRBJ2-7; 9 bases are shared with TRBD1. V shed 4 bases and J 4 bases; nucleotides not matched to a gene: 6. Germline CDR1 and CDR2: SGHRS and YFSETQ. The CDR3 is 14 amino acids. The CDR3 here is CASSPGDRAYEQYF. In DNA form, the CDR3 reads TGCGCCAGCAGCCCGGGGGACAGGGCTTACGAGCAGTACTTC.

This clonotype was detected ten times or more. The CDR3 coding sequence is TGTGCCAGCAGTTTAGACGGGAGGTACCCAGATACGCAGTATTTT. This encodes CASSLDGRYPDTQYF. The rearrangement links TRBV12-3 or TRBV12-4 to TRBJ2-3, with 7 bases matching TRBD2. The CDR3 runs 15 residues. The V segment lost 1 base and the J segment 4 bases; nucleotides outside the gene matches: 5.

V usage is TRBV20-1 and J usage is TRBJ2-4; a weak D match, TRBD2 (6 bases). The V end was cut by 1 base, the J end by 6 bases, with 16 bases between. CDR3 length: 15 residues. CDR1 DFQATT and CDR2 SNEGSKA come from the germline V gene (reference sequence). The CDR3 bases are TGCAGTGCTAGAGGAACCCGACTAGTCGGAAACATTCAGTACTTC. Protein: CSARGTRLVGNIQYF.

This chain connects TRBV12-3 or TRBV12-4 to TRBJ1-4, with TRBD1 matching over 8 bases. V lost 5 bases and J lost 7; bases outside the gene matches: 6. This CDR3 contains 14 residues. The CDR3, as DNA: TGTGCCAGCAGTCCAGGGGGCGCGGGTGAAAAACTGTTTTTT. It encodes CASSPGGAGEKLFF.

The V and J genes are TRBV20-1 and TRBJ1-2, with unresolved D. This CDR3 is built from 12 residues. Germline values: CDR1 DFQATT, CDR2 SNEGSKA (reference sequence). V was pared by 0 bases and J by 8 bases, with 10 bases between. Written as DNA, the CDR3 is TGCAGTGCTAGAGATAAGACTATCGGCTACACCTTC. It codes for CSARDKTIGYTF.

This clonotype was observed a few times. This chain uses TRBV28 with TRBJ2-3; possible D gene TRBD2, 6 bases. V was shortened by 5 bases and J by 1 base, with 16 bases between the two germline ends. This CDR3 is built from 16 residues. Germline V gene sequence: CDR1 MDHEN, CDR2 SYDVKM. The CDR3: CASSPQEGTGTDTQYF. In DNA, the CDR3 is TGTGCCAGCAGTCCTCAGGAGGGAACTGGCACAGATACGCAGTATTTT.

Notes on this clonotype: One end of the junction fails to match germline, which may point to a read error. The chain carries TRBV5-1 and TRBJ2-2; D uncertain. The germline V gene has CDR1 SGHRS and CDR2 YFSETQ. The CDR3 length is 14 residues. The DNA for the CDR3 is TGTGCCAGCAGCTCCATTGGGCCCCGCTGGGAGCTGTTTTTT. This codes for CASSSIGPRWELFF. The full variable domain, its missing parts supplied by reference TRBV5-1 and TRBJ2-2, is KAGVTQTPRYLIKTRGQQVTLSCSPISGHRSVSWYQQTPGQGLQFLFEYFSETQRNKGNFPGRFSGRQFSNSRSEMNVSTLELGDSALYLCASSSIGPRWELFFGEGSRLTVL.

The chain uses TRBV20-1 and TRBJ2-1, with D tentatively TRBD2 (7 bases). Per germline, CDR1 DFQATT and CDR2 SNEGSKA (reference sequence). This CDR3 comprises 15 residues. The ends were cut back, 0 bases at V and 7 bases at J, with 16 bases in the middle. CDR3 in DNA: TGCAGTGCTAGAGATGGGCGGGGGCCGGTTAATGAGCAGTTCTTC. It translates to CSARDGRGPVNEQFF.

Turning to this clonotype: The junction departs from germline at one end; a sequencing error may be responsible. V gene TRBV20-1 combines with J gene TRBJ2-2; D could derive from TRBD1 or TRBD2 (5 bases each). This CDR3 comprises 16 residues. Germline V gene sequence: CDR1 DFQATT, CDR2 SNEGSKA (reference sequence). CDR3 in amino acids: CSARGVRGQVPGDLFF. CDR3 nucleotide sequence: TGCAGTGCTAGAGGGGTGAGGGGCCAGGTCCCCGGGGACCTGTTTTTT.

This clonotype was seen only a few times. The chain couples TRBV3-1 to TRBJ1-6; D possibly corresponds to TRBD1 (6 bases). V shed 1 base and J shed 5 bases, with 6 bases lying between them. In germline, CDR1 is LGHDT, CDR2 YNNKEL (reference sequence). CDR3 length: 14 residues. The CDR3 spells CASSQGQDNSPLHF. For the CDR3, the DNA is TGTGCCAGCAGCCAAGGACAGGATAATTCACCCCTCCACTTT.

This clonotype was counted many times. The V and J genes are TRBV4-3 and TRBJ2-1, with D perhaps matching TRBD2 (5 bases). Germline assignment: CDR1 LGHNA and CDR2 YSLEER. The CDR3 is 13 residues long. The V end lost 1 base, the J end lost 5 bases, and 6 bases lay between the germline ends. The CDR3 loop is CASSQGGNNEQFF. CDR3 coding DNA: TGCGCCAGCAGCCAAGGAGGGAACAATGAGCAGTTCTTC.

This chain joins TRBV12-3 or TRBV12-4 and TRBJ2-1; TRBD2 matches 9 bases. V shed 3 bases, J shed 4 bases, and the junction held 7 bases outside the gene matches. This CDR3 is built from 16 residues. CDR3 residues: CASSLGSGGLYNEQFF. CDR3 nucleotides: TGTGCCAGCAGTTTGGGTAGCGGGGGCCTTTACAATGAGCAGTTCTTC.

In DNA, the CDR3 is TGTGCCAGCAGTGAAGTTAGCTACGAGCAGTACTTC. The encoded protein is CASSEVSYEQYF. The chain is built from TRBV6-1 and TRBJ2-7; D gene uncertain. This CDR3 is built from 12 residues. V was pared by 1 base and J by 3 bases, with 4 bases between. Germline-derived CDR1 and CDR2 are MNHNS and SASEGT.